One and the same sample provided the 3 T cell receptor beta chains below, sequenced in a study of blood T cells in healthy people across ages. It was with a sample-barcoded 5' primer and a J-beta primer mix that a second PCR of roughly 6 to 11 cycles was run. From the 5' RACE reads, TCRdb called clonotypes with MiXCR, one entry per CDR3 protein. Of just over 1 million distinct CDR3 sequences listed, less than 50% are singletons. The sequencing sample was made of blood. The receptors shown here come from a woman aged 55-69 years in good health.

This clonotype was seen just once. V usage is TRBV20-1 and J usage is TRBJ2-1; 8 bases line up with TRBD1. Per the germline V gene, CDR1 is DFQATT and CDR2 is SNEGSKA (reference sequence). The CDR3 is made up of 16 amino acids. V lost 0 bases, J lost 6 bases, and 10 bases stayed unmatched. The CDR3 DNA is TGCAGTGCTAGAGACGCAGGGGGCGCGGTGTCCAATGAGCAGTTCTTC. Translating gives CSARDAGGAVSNEQFF.

This clonotype was seen only a few times. The chain employs TRBV20-1 and TRBJ2-1, with TRBD2 identical over 9 bases. V was pared by 6 bases and J by 9 bases, with 12 bases of the junction left unmatched. Germline CDR1 reads DFQATT; CDR2 reads SNEGSKA (reference sequence). The CDR3 has 14 amino acids. CDR3 region: CSAAPVSGSGEQFF. DNA for the CDR3: TGCAGTGCCGCCCCGGTTAGCGGGAGTGGTGAGCAGTTCTTC.

The V and J genes are TRBV12-3 or TRBV12-4 and TRBJ2-7; 12 positions match TRBD2. With V trimmed by 6 bases and J by 8 bases, 11 bases remained unmatched. This CDR3 is built from 15 residues. CDR3: CASSRGLAGPYKQYF. The CDR3 bases are TGTGCCAGCAGCCGAGGACTAGCGGGACCTTACAAGCAGTACTTC.